This TCR beta chain comes out of a study of blood T cell repertoires in COVID-19. Data came from immunoSEQ multiplex PCR; TCRdb stores just in-frame clones and leaves some out. Of roughly 340,000 clones listed, 91% were seen once; the top ten hold approximately 3.5%. Per the germline V gene, CDR1 is LNHDA and CDR2 is SQIVND (reference sequence). Trimming stripped 6 bases from V and 0 bases from J, with 12 bases between. The length of the CDR3 is 15 residues. The source material was peripheral blood. This chain connects TRBV19 to TRBJ1-5; possible D gene TRBD1, 6 bases. The sequence derives from a woman aged 18-29 years who had recovered from COVID-19. The CDR3 region is CASSQGQGSNQPQHF. In nucleotides, the CDR3 is TGTGCCAGTAGCCAGGGGCAGGGTAGCAATCAGCCCCAGCATTTT.